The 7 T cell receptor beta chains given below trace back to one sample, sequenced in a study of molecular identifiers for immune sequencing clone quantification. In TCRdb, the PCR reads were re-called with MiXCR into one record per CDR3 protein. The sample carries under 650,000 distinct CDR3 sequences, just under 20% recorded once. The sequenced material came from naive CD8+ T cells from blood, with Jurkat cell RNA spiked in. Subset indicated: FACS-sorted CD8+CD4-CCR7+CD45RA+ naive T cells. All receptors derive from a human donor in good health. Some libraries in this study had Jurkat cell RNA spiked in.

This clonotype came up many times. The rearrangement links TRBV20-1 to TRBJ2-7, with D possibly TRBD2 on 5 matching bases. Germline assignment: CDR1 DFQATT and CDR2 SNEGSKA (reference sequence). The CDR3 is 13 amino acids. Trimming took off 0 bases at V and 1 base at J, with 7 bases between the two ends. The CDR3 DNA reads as TGCAGTGCTAGAGAGGACTGGTCCTACGAGCAGTACTTC. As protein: CSAREDWSYEQYF.

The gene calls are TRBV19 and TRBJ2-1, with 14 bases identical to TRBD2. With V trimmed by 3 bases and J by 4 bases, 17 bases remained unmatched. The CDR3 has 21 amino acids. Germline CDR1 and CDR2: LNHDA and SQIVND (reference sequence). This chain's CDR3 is CASSIGTGGLAGVSRYNEQFF. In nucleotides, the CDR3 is TGTGCCAGTAGTATTGGCACAGGGGGACTAGCGGGAGTTAGTCGGTACAATGAGCAGTTCTTC.

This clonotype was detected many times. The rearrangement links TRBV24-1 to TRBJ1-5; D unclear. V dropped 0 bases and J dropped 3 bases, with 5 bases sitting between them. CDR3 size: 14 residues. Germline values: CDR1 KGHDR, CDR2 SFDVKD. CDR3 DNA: TGTGCCACCAGTGATTTGGCAGTCAATCAGCCCCAGCATTTT. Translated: CATSDLAVNQPQHF.

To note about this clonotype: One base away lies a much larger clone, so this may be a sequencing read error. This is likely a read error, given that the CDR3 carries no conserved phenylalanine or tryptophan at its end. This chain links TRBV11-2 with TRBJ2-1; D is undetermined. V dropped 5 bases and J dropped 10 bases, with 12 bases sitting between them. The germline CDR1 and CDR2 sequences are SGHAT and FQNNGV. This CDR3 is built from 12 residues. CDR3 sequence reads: CASSGINVEQFL. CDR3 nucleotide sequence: TGTGCCAGCAGCGGTATAAATGTCGAGCAGTTCCTC.

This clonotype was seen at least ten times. The CDR3 is CASSSPAGGTDTQYF. As DNA, the CDR3 is TGTGCCAGCAGCTCACCAGCGGGAGGCACAGATACGCAGTATTTT. The chain couples TRBV7-3 to TRBJ2-3, with 8 bases lining up with TRBD2. Germline loops: CDR1 SGHTA, CDR2 FQGTGA. The CDR3 consists of 15 residues. Germline trimming cut 4 bases from V and 1 base from J; bases unmatched to any gene: 4.

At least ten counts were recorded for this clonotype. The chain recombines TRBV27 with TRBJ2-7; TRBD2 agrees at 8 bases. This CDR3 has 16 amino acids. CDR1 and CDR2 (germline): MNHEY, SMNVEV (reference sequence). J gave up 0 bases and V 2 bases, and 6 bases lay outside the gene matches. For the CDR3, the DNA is TGTGCCAGCAGTTTAAGGGCGGGAGGATCCTCCTACGAGCAGTACTTC. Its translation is CASSLRAGGSSYEQYF.

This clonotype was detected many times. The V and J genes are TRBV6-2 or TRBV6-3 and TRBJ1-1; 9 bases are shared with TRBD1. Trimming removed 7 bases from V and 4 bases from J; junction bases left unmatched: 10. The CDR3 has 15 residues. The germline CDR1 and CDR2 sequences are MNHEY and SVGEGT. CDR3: CASTSFETGGTEAFF. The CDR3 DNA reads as TGTGCCAGCACCTCCTTCGAGACAGGGGGCACTGAAGCTTTCTTT.